This T cell receptor (beta chain) was found in a study of cytomegalovirus exposure and HLA in healthy donors. On the study more broadly: A data release that came early held approximately 92 million unique TCRs from HLA-typed donors.

V shed 0 bases and J 5 bases; nucleotides not matched to a gene: 9. The CDR3 consists of 17 residues. Germline values: CDR1 LGHNA, CDR2 YSLEER. Study-level findings and limits: Later findings reportedly placed an Asian-associated ancestry cluster below the approximately 670-donor mean for N-insertions. Most TCRs appeared rarely, but some public TCRs recurred in many donors. Donors were assumed by presence/absence analyses to have roughly uniform sequencing depth.

This clone was seen a few times. Its antigen is unknown. Amplification used 60 Vbeta primers and 13 Jbeta primers. Only in-frame clones appear in the TCRdb table, and some are missing; sequencing was by immunoSEQ multiplex PCR. The data contain 150,000 to 200,000 clones, around 68% of them singletons. Material: PBMCs. V is TRBV4-3 and J is TRBJ2-5, with 10 nucleotides matching TRBD2. This sequence was found in a woman between 40 and 55 years old in good health and CMV-seropositive. Here the CDR3 DNA reads TGCGCCAGCAGCCAAGATTTGGCTAGCGGGGGCCCCGAGACCCAGTACTTC. This gives the protein CASSQDLASGGPETQYF.